This entry concerns a single T cell receptor (beta chain). What it binds is unknown. cDNA was made in eight separate reactions per sample. TCRdb re-called the 5' RACE reads, yielding one record per CDR3 amino acid sequence without DNA. In total, the table holds tens of thousands of distinct CDR3 sequences. The germline gives CDR1 LNHDA, CDR2 SQIVND (reference sequence). The CDR3 has 15 residues. The data derive from a study of monozygotic twins with inflammatory bowel disease. Regarding the study as a whole: Those with IBD had lower TCRbeta diversity (inverse Simpson) than their healthy co-twins did. What may have added variability to patient repertoires is that immunosuppressive treatments differed. Especially where disease activity was present, IBD patients had fewer clonotypes in common with others than healthy twins did.

This clonotype was sampled from a human donor with ulcerative colitis or Crohn's disease, or a healthy co-twin of an affected twin (not recorded which). Sequencing was carried out using blood. V gene TRBV19 combines with J gene TRBJ2-7; with no DNA, the TCRdb D assignment of TRBD1 cannot be verified. The CDR3 is CASSILPGGTYEQYF. Full variable domain (rest looked up from reference TRBV19 and TRBJ2-7): DGGITQSPKYLFRKEGQNVTLSCEQNLNHDAMYWYRQDPGQGLRLIYYSQIVNDFQKGDIAEGYSVSREKKESFPLTVTSAQKNPTAFYLCASSILPGGTYEQYFGPGTRLTVT.